One and the same sample provided the 5 T cell receptor beta chains below, sequenced in a study of siplizumab effects on memory and regulatory T cells. Sequencing was performed with immunoSEQ multiplex PCR; in TCRdb, only in-frame clones are kept and a portion is missing. This sample has roughly 68,000 clones, with 90% to 97% found just once. Sequences were obtained from naive CD8+ T cells sorted from blood. The receptors shown here come from a human donor in good health.

This clone has only one observation. The chain recombines TRBV2 with TRBJ1-6, with D possibly TRBD1 on 5 matching bases. The CDR3 runs 16 residues. CDR1 SNHLY and CDR2 FYNNEI come from the germline V gene. V lost 8 bases, J lost 0 bases, and 14 bases lay in between. The CDR3 bases are TGTGCCAGCGACGACAGCCACCGCTCCTATAATTCACCCCTCCACTTT. Protein sequence: CASDDSHRSYNSPLHF.

This clone has only one observation. The V call is TRBV6-5, the J call TRBJ2-7; D unclear. Looked up from germline, CDR1 is MNHEY and CDR2 is SVGAGI. The germline V and J ends were trimmed by 6 bases and 6 bases, with 15 bases remaining between them. The CDR3 length is 13 residues. CDR3 sequence: CASRRATASEQYF. Here the CDR3 DNA reads TGTGCCAGCAGACGCGCTACAGCTTCCGAGCAGTACTTC.

J is TRBJ2-7 and V is TRBV9; 8 positions agree with TRBD2. Germline-derived CDR1 and CDR2 are SGDLS and YYNGEE. V gave up 0 bases and J gave up 6 bases; unmatched junction bases: 5. CDR3 length equals 14 residues. The CDR3 sequence is CASSVAGGRFEQYF. In DNA, the CDR3 is TGTGCCAGCAGCGTAGCGGGGGGGCGCTTCGAGCAGTACTTC. Drawing the rest from reference TRBV9 and TRBJ2-7, the complete variable domain is DSGVTQTPKHLITATGQRVTLRCSPRSGDLSVYWYQQSLDQGLQFLIQYYNGEERAKGNILERFSAQQFPDLHSELNLSSLELGDSALYFCASSVAGGRFEQYFGPGTRLTVT.

This rearrangement joins TRBV12-5 to TRBJ1-3; no firm D call. The V end lost 1 base, the J end lost 0 bases, and 7 bases lay between the germline ends. Per the germline V gene, CDR1 is LGHNT and CDR2 is FRNRAP. The CDR3 contains 15 residues. This chain's CDR3 is CASGLEPGSGNTIYF. In nucleotides, the CDR3 is TGTGCTAGTGGTTTGGAACCAGGCTCTGGAAACACCATATATTTT.

The genes are TRBV7-9 and TRBJ2-5; D is possibly TRBD1 (6 bases). There are 13 residues in the CDR3. The germline V gene encodes CDR1 SEHNR and CDR2 FQNEAQ (reference sequence). V was clipped by 5 bases and J by 3 bases, with 10 bases between them. The CDR3 region is CASSPWTEETQYF. The CDR3 DNA is TGTGCCAGCAGCCCCTGGACAGAAGAGACCCAGTACTTC.